This T cell receptor beta chain was found in a study of shared clonotypes between healthy human individuals. The study, taken as a whole, reports: Estimated richness was generally greater in naive than memory subsets.

This CDR3 has 16 residues. Trimming cost V 5 bases and J 0 bases; bases outside gene matches: 3. CDR1 is SEHNR, CDR2 FQNEAQ, per germline (reference sequence). Donors were healthy HIV-negative adults without recent acute infections or vaccinations. The CD4+ fraction was divided into a CD45RA+ naive subset and a CD45RA-negative memory subset. Running of the assay took place at deep level. Using immunoSEQ multiplex PCR, the repertoire was profiled, and TCRdb retains in-frame clones only, with some absent. The sample consists of around 2,000,000 clones, over 85% of them appearing once. Concerning this clone itself: Its antigen is not identified.

The V and J genes are TRBV7-9 and TRBJ1-6, with TRBD1 matching 8 bases. The sequencing sample was made of naive CD4+ T cells sorted from blood. The sample's subset: CD45RA+ positively selected. The clonotype was recovered from a man younger than 35 in good health. The CDR3 nucleotides read TGTGCCAGCAGCAATGGACAGGGCTCCTATAATTCACCCCTCCACTTT. Amino acid sequence: CASSNGQGSYNSPLHF. The variable domain in full, with the rest retrieved from reference TRBV7-9 and TRBJ1-6, is DTGVSQNPRHKITKRGQNVTFRCDPISEHNRLYWYRQTLGQGPEFLTYFQNEAQLEKSRLLSDRFSAERPKGSFSTLEIQRTEQGDSAMYLCASSNGQGSYNSPLHFGNGTRLTVT.